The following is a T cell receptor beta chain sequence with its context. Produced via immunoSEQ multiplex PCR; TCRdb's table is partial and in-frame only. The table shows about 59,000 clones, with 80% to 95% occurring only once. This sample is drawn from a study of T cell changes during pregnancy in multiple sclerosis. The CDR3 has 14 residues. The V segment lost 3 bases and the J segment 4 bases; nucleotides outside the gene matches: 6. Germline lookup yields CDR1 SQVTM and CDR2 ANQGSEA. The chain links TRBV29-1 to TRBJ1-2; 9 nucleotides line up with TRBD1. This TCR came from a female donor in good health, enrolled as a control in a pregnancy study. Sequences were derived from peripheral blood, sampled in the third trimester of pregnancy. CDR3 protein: CSVDGTGNFYGYTF. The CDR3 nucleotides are TGCAGCGTTGACGGGACAGGGAATTTCTATGGCTACACCTTC.